A single sample gave rise to the 5 T cell receptor beta chains below, sequenced in a study of pediatric ulcerative colitis. Libraries were prepared by immunoSEQ multiplex PCR; TCRdb keeps only in-frame clonotypes and omits some of them. The sample includes about 64,000 clones, around 80% seen only once; the top ten take over 4%. Sequences were obtained from blood. All receptors derive from a boy aged 10-17 years with moderate ulcerative colitis.

The chain employs TRBV29-1 and TRBJ1-1; 7 nucleotides align to TRBD1. CDR1 is SQVTM and CDR2 is ANQGSEA in the germline V gene. This CDR3 spans 13 amino acids. Trimming cost V 7 bases and J 5 bases; bases outside gene matches: 10. CDR3 region: CSAGPGQMTEAFF. Here the CDR3 DNA reads TGCAGCGCCGGACCGGGACAGATGACTGAAGCTTTCTTT.

The chain joins TRBV7-8 to TRBJ2-1; 9 positions agree with TRBD2. The CDR3 length is 15 residues. The germline CDR1 and CDR2 sequences are SGHVS and FQNEAQ. V shed 5 bases and J 2 bases; nucleotides not matched to a gene: 4. CDR3 loop: CASSRIAGAYNEQFF. In DNA form, the CDR3 reads TGTGCCAGCAGCCGAATAGCGGGAGCCTACAATGAGCAGTTCTTC.

V and J are TRBV6-1 and TRBJ1-2; 9 bases map to TRBD1. Per germline, CDR1 MNHNS and CDR2 SASEGT. V shed 4 bases and J 3 bases; nucleotides not matched to a gene: 9. This CDR3 has 16 amino acids. CDR3 nucleotides: TGTGCCAGCAGTGCCTCAGCGGACAGGGGTTACTATGGCTACACCTTC. Translation: CASSASADRGYYGYTF.

The V gene is TRBV9, the J gene TRBJ2-7, with D hard to call. CDR3 size: 13 residues. The V gene lost 0 bases and the J gene lost 6 bases, with 10 bases spanning the gap. Germline V gene sequence: CDR1 SGDLS, CDR2 YYNGEE. The CDR3 reads CASSVVSRGEQYF. In nucleotides, the CDR3 is TGTGCCAGCAGCGTAGTTAGCCGAGGCGAGCAGTACTTC.

J is TRBJ1-5 and V is TRBV6-1, with 9 bases aligning to TRBD1. The J segment lost 2 bases and the V segment lost 0 bases, leaving 5 bases of the junction unmatched. CDR1 and CDR2 from the germline V gene are MNHNS and SASEGT. The CDR3 has 17 residues. The CDR3 is CASSEAGGQGGNQPQHF. The CDR3 DNA reads TGTGCCAGCAGTGAAGCTGGGGGACAGGGTGGCAATCAGCCCCAGCATTTT.